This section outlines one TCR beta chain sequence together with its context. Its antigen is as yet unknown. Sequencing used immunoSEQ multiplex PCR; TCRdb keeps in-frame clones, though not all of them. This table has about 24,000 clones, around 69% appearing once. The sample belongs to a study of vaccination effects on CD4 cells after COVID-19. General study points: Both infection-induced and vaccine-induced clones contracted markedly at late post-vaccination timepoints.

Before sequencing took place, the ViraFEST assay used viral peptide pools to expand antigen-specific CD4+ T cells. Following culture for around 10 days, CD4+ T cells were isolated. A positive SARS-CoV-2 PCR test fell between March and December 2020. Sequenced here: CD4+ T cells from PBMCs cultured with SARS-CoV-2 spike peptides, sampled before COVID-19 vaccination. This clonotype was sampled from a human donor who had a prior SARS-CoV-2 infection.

CDR3 coding DNA: TGTGCCATCACAGTGTCGGCGGCTAGCACAGATACGCAGTATTTT. It encodes CAITVSAASTDTQYF. This chain connects TRBV10-3 to TRBJ2-3, with no clear D. Between the trimmed V and J ends, which lost 7 bases and 0 bases, there was a span of 14 bases. The CDR3 runs to 15 residues. Germline CDR1 ENHRY, CDR2 SYGVKD.